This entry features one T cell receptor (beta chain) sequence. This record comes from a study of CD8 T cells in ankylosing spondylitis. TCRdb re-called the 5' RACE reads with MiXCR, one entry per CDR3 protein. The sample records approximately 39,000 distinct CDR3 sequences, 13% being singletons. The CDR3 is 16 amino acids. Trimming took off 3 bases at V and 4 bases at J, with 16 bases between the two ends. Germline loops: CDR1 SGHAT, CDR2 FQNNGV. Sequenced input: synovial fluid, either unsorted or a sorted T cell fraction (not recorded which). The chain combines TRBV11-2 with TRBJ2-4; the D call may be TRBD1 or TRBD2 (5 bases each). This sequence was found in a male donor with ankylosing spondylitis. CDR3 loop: CASSLRAGYRKNIQYF. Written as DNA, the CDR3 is TGTGCCAGCAGCTTGCGGGCAGGGTATAGGAAAAACATTCAGTACTTC.